A selection of T cell receptor beta chains follows, all from one sample in a study of long-term antiretroviral therapy in people with HIV. The table came from immunoSEQ multiplex PCR; TCRdb's copy has only in-frame clones and leaves some out. The sample yields around 22,000 clones, around 84% seen once. Sequenced material: unsorted PBMCs, taken 0.1 years before starting antiretroviral therapy. These TCRs come from a young man with HIV. Both conserved end residues are part of each CDR3. D genes are given only for firm matches. The size of a clone is reported for some rows only, either as once, few or many, or as a class for expanded clones.

TGTGCCAGCAGTGGTAATCGGGTGGACAGGAGCTACGAGCAGTACTTC,CASSGNRVDRSYEQYF,-,TRBV6-1,TRBD1,TRBJ2-7
TGTGCCACGCAAGACTCCCTTAACACCGGGGAGCTGTTTTTT,CATQDSLNTGELFF,few,TRBV15,-,TRBJ2-2
TGTGCCAGCAGTGAGGGCAGGGAGGGCACTGAAGCTTTCTTT,CASSEGREGTEAFF,-,TRBV6-4,-,TRBJ1-1
TGTGCCATCAGTGAGACAGGGGATTCGGATGAGCAGTTCTTC,CAISETGDSDEQFF,-,TRBV10-3,TRBD1,TRBJ2-1
TGTGCCAGCAGCTTAGGGGCGACAGGGGTTAGACCCCTCCACTTT,CASSLGATGVRPLHF,-,TRBV11-2,TRBD1,TRBJ1-6
TGTGCCAGCAGCTCGACAAGAAACAACAGGGGAAGGGTTGGTGAAAAACTGTTTTTT,CASSSTRNNRGRVGEKLFF,-,TRBV7-9,TRBD1,TRBJ1-4
TGTGCCAGCAGCTCCCGGACTAGCGGGGGAATCTCCTACAATGAGCAGTTCTTC,CASSSRTSGGISYNEQFF,-,TRBV11-2,TRBD2,TRBJ2-1
TGTGCCAGCAGTGGAGGGACTAGCGGGAACAATGAGCAGTTCTTC,CASSGGTSGNNEQFF,-,TRBV27,TRBD2,TRBJ2-1
TGTGCCAGTAGTATCGCTAGCGGCGACGAGCAGTACTTC,CASSIASGDEQYF,few,TRBV19,TRBD2,TRBJ2-7
TGTGCCAGCAGTTTATATAGTCCTAGCGGGATCAATGAGCAGTTCTTC,CASSLYSPSGINEQFF,-,TRBV27,TRBD2,TRBJ2-1
TGCGCCAGCAGTGAGTCGAGTCGCGTGGGCAATCAGCCCCAGCATTTT,CASSESSRVGNQPQHF,few,TRBV10-1,-,TRBJ1-5
TGTGCCAGCAGGGAGTCCGGGCTCCCAGGAGACACCATATATTTT,CASRESGLPGDTIYF,large,TRBV9,-,TRBJ1-3
TGTGCCTGGAGTGTAGGGGACTCCTACGAGCAGTACTTC,CAWSVGDSYEQYF,-,TRBV30,-,TRBJ2-7
TGTGCTAGCAGCTTAAGGACAGGGATACAAGAGACCCAGTACTTC,CASSLRTGIQETQYF,-,TRBV7-7,TRBD1,TRBJ2-5
TGTGCCAGCAGCTTCTCCTCCGGGGGAGGCACCGGGGAGCTGTTTTTT,CASSFSSGGGTGELFF,-,TRBV7-3,-,TRBJ2-2
TGTGCCAGCAGTGGACCACGTTACGGACCCTCCTACGAGCAGTACTTC,CASSGPRYGPSYEQYF,-,TRBV6-1,-,TRBJ2-7
TGCGCCAGCAGCCAAGATACGGGGGGGAACACTGAAGCTTTCTTT,CASSQDTGGNTEAFF,once,TRBV4-1,-,TRBJ1-1
TGTGCCATCGTACAGGGAGGATCAAACACTGAAGCTTTCTTT,CAIVQGGSNTEAFF,-,TRBV10-3,-,TRBJ1-1
TGTGCCAGCAGCTTCGAAGGGACATCTGAAGCTTTCTTT,CASSFEGTSEAFF,-,TRBV7-9,-,TRBJ1-1
TGTGCCAGCAGGGCGTCGGGGGGAGGAACAGATACGCAGTATTTT,CASRASGGGTDTQYF,-,TRBV7-9,TRBD2,TRBJ2-3
TGTGCCAGCTCACCACCTCGGACAGGGGGTGCAACTAATGAAAAACTGTTTTTT,CASSPPRTGGATNEKLFF,-,TRBV18,TRBD1,TRBJ1-4
TGTGCCTGGAGTGTATTTTTCCAGCCTGAGCAGTTCTTC,CAWSVFFQPEQFF,-,TRBV30,-,TRBJ2-1
TGCGCCAGCAGCTCGGACGGCCGGGGGCAGCCCCAGCATTTT,CASSSDGRGQPQHF,once,TRBV5-1,-,TRBJ1-5
TGTGCCAGCATCTCCCCTCTTAGGGCAGATGAGCAGTTCTTC,CASISPLRADEQFF,-,TRBV5-4,-,TRBJ2-1
TGCAGCGTTGGAGAAGGGATCGGCAATCAGCCCCAGCATTTT,CSVGEGIGNQPQHF,-,TRBV29-1,-,TRBJ1-5
TGTGCCAGCAGCCTGGGGTTAGTATCAGATACGCAGTATTTT,CASSLGLVSDTQYF,-,TRBV5-6,-,TRBJ2-3
TGTGCCAGCGGCGGACTTGAGGTGTACGAGCAGTACTTC,CASGGLEVYEQYF,-,TRBV6-5,-,TRBJ2-7
TGTGCCTGGGACCTTCCCGGGACAGGGTTCCACGAGCAGTACTTC,CAWDLPGTGFHEQYF,once,TRBV30,TRBD1,TRBJ2-7
TGTGCCAGCAGCTCTACAGGGGGCTACTACGAGCAGTACTTC,CASSSTGGYYEQYF,-,TRBV5-5,TRBD1,TRBJ2-7
TGTGCCAGCAGCTTAGTTGGGGCTAGCGGCGATACGCAGTATTTT,CASSLVGASGDTQYF,-,TRBV7-9,TRBD2,TRBJ2-3
TGTGCCAGCAGCTTATCGAGCGGGATCACAGATACGCAGTATTTT,CASSLSSGITDTQYF,-,TRBV7-8,TRBD2,TRBJ2-3
TGTGCCTGGACGGAGAGCTCCTACGAGCAGTACTTC,CAWTESSYEQYF,medium-sized,TRBV30,-,TRBJ2-7
TGTGCCAGCAGTACCCGCCGACAGATTGACTACGAGCAGTACTTC,CASSTRRQIDYEQYF,once,TRBV27,-,TRBJ2-7
TGTGCCAGCAGCTTTCTACCAGTCTCTAACTATGGCTACACCTTC,CASSFLPVSNYGYTF,-,TRBV11-3,-,TRBJ1-2
TGTGCCAGCAGCGTAGCTGAGACAGGGTTTATCAATGAGCAGTTCTTC,CASSVAETGFINEQFF,few,TRBV9,TRBD1,TRBJ2-1
TGTGCCAGTAGTGCCGGGCCCGGGGAAATAAACACTGAAGCTTTCTTT,CASSAGPGEINTEAFF,-,TRBV19,-,TRBJ1-1
TGTGCCAGCAGCTTAAATGCGGGCGATGGCTACACCTTC,CASSLNAGDGYTF,-,TRBV7-3,-,TRBJ1-2
TGTGCCAGTAGTATGGCTGGGGGCTACGAGCAGTACTTC,CASSMAGGYEQYF,-,TRBV19,-,TRBJ2-7
TGCGCCAGCAGCTTCCAGGGATGGGAGGAAAAACTGTTTTTT,CASSFQGWEEKLFF,-,TRBV5-1,-,TRBJ1-4
TGCGCCAGCAGCCCGCTTGGGGTGCCCTACGAGCAGTACTTC,CASSPLGVPYEQYF,few,TRBV4-1,-,TRBJ2-7
TGCAGCGTTGAGTTTTTGGGCTACAATGAGCAGTTCTTC,CSVEFLGYNEQFF,-,TRBV29-1,-,TRBJ2-1
TGTGCCAGCAGCTTAATGCAAAACTCCTACAATGAGCAGTTCTTC,CASSLMQNSYNEQFF,once,TRBV7-2,-,TRBJ2-1
TGTGCCAGCAGTATGCGGTTCGGGTACAATGAGCAGTTCTTC,CASSMRFGYNEQFF,-,TRBV2,-,TRBJ2-1
TGTGCCAGCAGCTCGGCCGGGGGGCGGTGGGAGACCCAGTACTTC,CASSSAGGRWETQYF,once,TRBV9,-,TRBJ2-5
TGCGCCAGCAGCCAAAGTCCGGGACAGGGATCCTATGGCTACACCTTC,CASSQSPGQGSYGYTF,-,TRBV4-1,TRBD1,TRBJ1-2
TGTGCCAGTAGTATCCAAAACTCTGGAAACACCATATATTTT,CASSIQNSGNTIYF,few,TRBV19,-,TRBJ1-3
TGTGCTAGTGGTCCTCCCCCGACAGGGGGCTATGGCTACACCTTC,CASGPPPTGGYGYTF,-,TRBV12-5,TRBD1,TRBJ1-2
TGTGCCTCACAGGGGGCCTACGAGCAGTACTTC,CASQGAYEQYF,-,TRBV28,TRBD1,TRBJ2-7